The rows below give T cell receptor beta chains drawn from one sample of a study of blood T cell repertoires in COVID-19. Repertoires were generated with immunoSEQ multiplex PCR, while TCRdb's copy carries only in-frame clones and drops some. The table shows almost 500,000 clones, with about 88% occurring only once. Sequences were obtained from PBMCs or T cells enriched from blood (not recorded which). These receptor sequences come from a woman aged 55 to 70 who had recovered from COVID-19. Each CDR3 is given with its conserved first and last residue. A D gene is named only where the DNA matches it firmly. The listing skips clone size in some rows; elsewhere it reads once, few, many or a size class.

cdr3_nt,cdr3_aa,j_call,d_call,v_call,clone_size
TGTGCCAGCAGTGATCCTGCCGGGACAGGGGGGGAAAAACTGTTTTTT,CASSDPAGTGGEKLFF,TRBJ1-4,TRBD1,TRBV6-1,.
TGTGCCAGCAGTCGACAGGGGCCTGAAAAACTGTTTTTT,CASSRQGPEKLFF,TRBJ1-4,TRBD1,TRBV12-3/TRBV12-4,.
TGTGCCAGCAGCAACTCAGATACGCAGTATTTT,CASSNSDTQYF,TRBJ2-3,.,TRBV14,.
TGTGCCAGTCGTCCGACAGGGTACTATGGCTACACCTTC,CASRPTGYYGYTF,TRBJ1-2,TRBD1,TRBV19,.
TGTGCCAGCAGCTCCAACAGGGTGGGGACTGAAGCTTTCTTT,CASSSNRVGTEAFF,TRBJ1-1,.,TRBV11-2,.
TGTGCCAGCAGCTTTTGGACATCAAAAAATGAAAAACTGTTTTTT,CASSFWTSKNEKLFF,TRBJ1-4,.,TRBV11-2,.
TGTGCCAGCAGCCCTGGGACAGGGAACAATCAGCCCCAGCATTTT,CASSPGTGNNQPQHF,TRBJ1-5,TRBD1,TRBV5-4,.
TGTGCCACCAGCAGAGATCTTGCTGCGGGGGGGCCGGTCGGGGAGCTGTTTTTT,CATSRDLAAGGPVGELFF,TRBJ2-2,TRBD2,TRBV15,.
TGTGCCTGGAGGACAGGACAGGGGGTCCGGAGTGAAAAACTGTTTTTT,CAWRTGQGVRSEKLFF,TRBJ1-4,TRBD1,TRBV30,few
TGCGCCAGCAGCTTGGCCGGGACAGACTACAATGAGCAGTTCTTC,CASSLAGTDYNEQFF,TRBJ2-1,TRBD1,TRBV5-1,.
TGTGCCAGCAGTTGGACAGGGCGCATAGATTCACCCCTCCACTTT,CASSWTGRIDSPLHF,TRBJ1-6,TRBD1,TRBV6-5,once
TGCGCCAGCAGCTCGGACAGGGGGTCTGGGGCCAACGTCCTGACTTTC,CASSSDRGSGANVLTF,TRBJ2-6,TRBD1,TRBV5-1,.
TGCAGCCCCTCCTTTTTAAGGAAGGCGGACACTGAAGCTTTCTTT,CSPSFLRKADTEAFF,TRBJ1-1,.,TRBV29-1,.
TGTGCCAGCAGCTTAGATCCCTACCGACTAGCGGGGGAGTTCTACGAGCAGTACTTC,CASSLDPYRLAGEFYEQYF,TRBJ2-7,TRBD2,TRBV11-2,.
TGTGCCAGCAGCCAACCCCTGACAGGGGGCTCTTCACCCCTCCACTTT,CASSQPLTGGSSPLHF,TRBJ1-6,TRBD1,TRBV3-1/TRBV3-2,once
TGTGCCAGCAGCCTGAGGGGGTATCGCTCCTACAATGAGCAGTTCTTC,CASSLRGYRSYNEQFF,TRBJ2-1,.,TRBV5-6,.
TGTGCCTGGGCCCAGGGTACCACCTCTGGAAACACCATATATTTT,CAWAQGTTSGNTIYF,TRBJ1-3,.,TRBV30,few
TGTGCCAGCAGCGTCGACAGGGATAATTCACCCCTCCACTTT,CASSVDRDNSPLHF,TRBJ1-6,TRBD1,TRBV11-3,once
TGTGCCAGTAGTCCTCCGGGGCTAGCGGGAAACACCATATATTTT,CASSPPGLAGNTIYF,TRBJ1-3,.,TRBV19,.
TGTGCCAGCACCTACTGGAGGAATAATGAAAAACTGTTTTTT,CASTYWRNNEKLFF,TRBJ1-4,.,TRBV2,.
TGTGCCAGCAGAGCTCAGGGGTTGACTGAAGCTTTCTTT,CASRAQGLTEAFF,TRBJ1-1,.,TRBV2,.
TGTGCCAGCAGTCCCAGGGTTAACCCATCCACTGAAGCTTTCTTT,CASSPRVNPSTEAFF,TRBJ1-1,.,TRBV6-5,.
TGTGCCAGCAGCCAAGACCACTTCACAGATACGCAGTATTTT,CASSQDHFTDTQYF,TRBJ2-3,.,TRBV3-1/TRBV3-2,.
TGTGCCAGTAGTGCCGGGGACAGGACTAGCACAGATACGCAGTATTTT,CASSAGDRTSTDTQYF,TRBJ2-3,TRBD1,TRBV19,.
TGCGCCAGCAGCTCTTATGGACAGGGAGCTGGAAACACCATATATTTT,CASSSYGQGAGNTIYF,TRBJ1-3,TRBD1,TRBV5-1,.
TGTGCCAGCAGCTTGCGGACGCTAACGGGGGAGACCCAGTACTTC,CASSLRTLTGETQYF,TRBJ2-5,.,TRBV5-4,once
TGTGCCAGCAGCCTAAAGGGACAGGGGGGGAAGCCCCAGCATTTT,CASSLKGQGGKPQHF,TRBJ1-5,.,TRBV21-1,.
TGTGCCAGCTCACCACGGACAGGGATTGGAAACACCATATATTTT,CASSPRTGIGNTIYF,TRBJ1-3,TRBD1,TRBV18,once
TGTGCCAGCAGTCCCGCCGGGACTTCGTACAATGAGCAGTTCTTC,CASSPAGTSYNEQFF,TRBJ2-1,.,TRBV27,.
TGTGCCAGTAGTATAGGAGGGGGGGCTGAAGCTTTCTTT,CASSIGGGAEAFF,TRBJ1-1,.,TRBV19,.
TGCGCCAGTTCACCAGACAGGCCCCAAGAGACCCAGTACTTC,CASSPDRPQETQYF,TRBJ2-5,.,TRBV5-1,.
TGTGCCAGCAGCTACTACTCGGGGACAGGTGGAAATGAGCAGTTCTTC,CASSYYSGTGGNEQFF,TRBJ2-1,TRBD1,TRBV5-5,.
TGTGCCAGCAGCAGGGGACAATTTAATGAAAAACTGTTTTTT,CASSRGQFNEKLFF,TRBJ1-4,.,TRBV5-6,.
TGTGCCAGCAGTTTAGGGCAAGGATCGCACTTC,CASSLGQGSHF,TRBJ1-2,.,TRBV28,.
TGTGCCAGCAGCTGGACTAGCGGGGGGGCATACAATGAGCAGTTCTTC,CASSWTSGGAYNEQFF,TRBJ2-1,TRBD2,TRBV7-8,.
TGTGCCAGCAGCCGCCTACCGGGACAGGGGAACACTGAAGCTTTCTTT,CASSRLPGQGNTEAFF,TRBJ1-1,TRBD1,TRBV27,.
TGCGCCAGCAGCTTGGCGGGACAGGGTTACTATGGCTACACCTTC,CASSLAGQGYYGYTF,TRBJ1-2,TRBD1,TRBV5-1,.
TGTGCCAGCCGAGCGGTACAGGGGGGATCTCAGCCCCAGCATTTT,CASRAVQGGSQPQHF,TRBJ1-5,TRBD1,TRBV19,.
TGTGCCAGCAGTTTGGGACAGGGATTAGATACGCAGTATTTT,CASSLGQGLDTQYF,TRBJ2-3,TRBD1,TRBV27,.
TGTGCCACCAGTGCCCCTTCTACAGAGGGGGCCTATGGCTACACCTTC,CATSAPSTEGAYGYTF,TRBJ1-2,TRBD1,TRBV24-1,.
TGCGCCAGCAGCTTGGCGTACAGGGCCCTAGGGCAGTTCTTC,CASSLAYRALGQFF,TRBJ2-1,.,TRBV5-1,.